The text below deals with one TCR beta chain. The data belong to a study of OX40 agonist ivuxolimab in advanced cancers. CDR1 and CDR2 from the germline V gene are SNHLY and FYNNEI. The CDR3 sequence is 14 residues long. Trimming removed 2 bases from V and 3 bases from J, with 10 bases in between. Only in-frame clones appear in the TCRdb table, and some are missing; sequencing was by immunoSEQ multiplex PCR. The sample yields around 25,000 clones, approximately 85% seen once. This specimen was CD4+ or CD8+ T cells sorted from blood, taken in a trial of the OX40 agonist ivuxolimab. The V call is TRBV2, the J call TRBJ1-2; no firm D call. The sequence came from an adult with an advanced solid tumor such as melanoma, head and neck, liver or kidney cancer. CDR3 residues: CASSERAVDYGYTF. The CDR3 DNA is TGTGCCAGCAGTGAACGGGCGGTGGACTATGGCTACACCTTC.